This is a list of T cell receptor beta chains from one sample in a study of control samples from healthy donors and cancer patients. The data were produced by immunoSEQ multiplex PCR, yet TCRdb's version contains in-frame clones alone and is incomplete. Seen here are some 99,000 clones, approximately 90% observed once, and the top ten hold 4% to 4.5%. The sample comprised blood. The receptors stem from a human donor in good health. The donor label of this sample is uncertain. Each CDR3 is given with its conserved first and last residue. A D gene is named only where the DNA matches it firmly. Only some rows state a clone size, as once, few, many or a class for expanded clones.

>TRBV24-1|-|TRBD2|TRBJ2-3
TGTGCCACCAGTGAACTAAGCGGGGGGGGCCCAGATACGCAGTATTTT
CATSELSGGGPDTQYF
>TRBV11-3|-|-|TRBJ2-3
TGTGCCAGCAGCTTAGCGAGAAATACAGATACGCAGTATTTT
CASSLARNTDTQYF
>TRBV6-6|-|-|TRBJ2-3
TGTGCCAGCACACGGGACACTAATACGCAGTATTTT
CASTRDTNTQYF
>TRBV6-6|few|-|TRBJ1-2
TGTGCCAGCAGCCTGGACGAGGGTGGGCCTAGCTATGGCTACACCTTC
CASSLDEGGPSYGYTF
>TRBV27|-|TRBD1|TRBJ2-1
TGTGCCAGCAGAACCGGGACAGGGTTTTACAATGAGCAGTTCTTC
CASRTGTGFYNEQFF
>TRBV12-3/TRBV12-4|-|-|TRBJ2-2
TGTGCCAGCAGTTTTCGCGCCGGGGAGCTGTTTTTT
CASSFRAGELFF
>TRBV9|-|-|TRBJ1-4
TGTGCCAGCAGCGTAGGTGGGGTTCTCAATGAAAAACTGTTTTTT
CASSVGGVLNEKLFF
>TRBV7-2|-|TRBD1|TRBJ1-2
TGTGCCAGCAGCTTCGGACAGGGGGGGAACTATGGCTACACCTTC
CASSFGQGGNYGYTF
>TRBV7-2|-|TRBD1|TRBJ2-6
TGTGCCAGCAGCCTATGGACAGGGCTCTCTGGGGCCAACGTCCTGACTTTC
CASSLWTGLSGANVLTF
>TRBV4-1|-|TRBD1|TRBJ2-1
TGCGCCAGCAGCGATGGTCGACAGGGGCTATCAAATTTTTACAATGAGCAGTTCTTC
CASSDGRQGLSNFYNEQFF
>TRBV6-5|-|-|TRBJ1-1
TGTGCCAGCAGGGCCTGGAGGTTTGAAAACACTGAAGCTTTCTTT
CASRAWRFENTEAFF
>TRBV18|-|TRBD1|TRBJ1-2
TGTGCCAGCTCACCACCCCTCGGGACAGGGGTGCATGGCTACACCTTC
CASSPPLGTGVHGYTF
>TRBV6-5|once|-|TRBJ1-1
TGTGCCAGCAGTTACTCGGTAAACACTGAAGCTTTCTTT
CASSYSVNTEAFF
>TRBV19|-|-|TRBJ1-3
TGTGCCAGTAGTATCACATCACACTCTGGAAACACCATATATTTT
CASSITSHSGNTIYF
>TRBV6-6|-|-|TRBJ2-3
TGTGCCAGCGCAGGGACAGATACGCAGTATTTT
CASAGTDTQYF
>TRBV3-1/TRBV3-2|few|-|TRBJ1-2
TGTGCCAGCAGCCAAGATGTGGCGGCGAACTATGGCTACACCTTC
CASSQDVAANYGYTF
>TRBV27|-|-|TRBJ1-1
TGTGCCAGCAGTTTTCAAGTTAACACTGAAGCTTTCTTT
CASSFQVNTEAFF
>TRBV6-6|-|TRBD2|TRBJ2-5
TGTGCCAGCAGGCCGCTAGCGGCACTCCAAGAGACCCAGTACTTC
CASRPLAALQETQYF
>TRBV11-2|-|TRBD2|TRBJ2-5
TGTGCCAGCAGCTTAGGGGGGGGAGAGACCCAGTACTTC
CASSLGGGETQYF
>TRBV6-6|once|-|TRBJ1-1
TGTGCCAGCAGCGGGGCTTTCTTT
CASSGAFF
>TRBV4-3|once|-|TRBJ1-1
TGCGCCAGCAGCCAAAGGGAACGTGATAGGGCTTTCTTT
CASSQRERDRAFF
>TRBV18|-|-|TRBJ1-5
TGTGCCAGCTCAATCGGCGGGGGCAGCGGCAATCAGCCCCAGCATTTT
CASSIGGGSGNQPQHF
>TRBV19|-|-|TRBJ2-7
TGTGCCAGTAGTATATACTTGACCTACGAGCAGTACTTC
CASSIYLTYEQYF
>TRBV30|-|-|TRBJ1-2
TGTGCCTGGAGGGGGCTAGGCTATGGCTACACCTTC
CAWRGLGYGYTF
>TRBV3-1/TRBV3-2|-|-|TRBJ2-7
TGTGCCAGCCTTTCCTCGGGGGCGCCCTACGAGCAGTACTTC
CASLSSGAPYEQYF
>TRBV24-1|-|-|TRBJ1-2
TGTGCCACCAGTGCAAATTCGGGAGGGAGAGGCCTGAGTCGCTACACCTTC
CATSANSGGRGLSRYTF
>TRBV27|-|-|TRBJ2-1
TGTGCCAGCAGTTTAAGTTTGAGCTCCTACAATGAGCAGTTCTTC
CASSLSLSSYNEQFF
>TRBV12-3/TRBV12-4|-|-|TRBJ1-1
TGTGCCAGCAGTTTTGACCCCCAGACTGAAGCTTTCTTT
CASSFDPQTEAFF
>TRBV5-1|once|TRBD1|TRBJ1-1
TGCGCCAGCAGCTGGGGGACAGAACAGAACACTGAAGCTTTCTTT
CASSWGTEQNTEAFF
>TRBV5-1|-|-|TRBJ1-4
TGCGCCAGCACGAACCAGGGGCCTAATGAAAAACTGTTTTTT
CASTNQGPNEKLFF
>TRBV18|-|-|TRBJ1-1
TGTGCCAGCTCGACAGTTGACACTGAAGCTTTCTTT
CASSTVDTEAFF
>TRBV5-6|-|TRBD1|TRBJ2-7
TGTGCCAGCAGCTTAAGCAGGGGGCCCGCTGGGCAGTACTTC
CASSLSRGPAGQYF
>TRBV3-1/TRBV3-2|-|TRBD2|TRBJ2-2
TGTGCCAGCAGCCAAGATGCCGGGAGCGGGGGGGTAACCGGGGAGCTGTTTTTT
CASSQDAGSGGVTGELFF
>TRBV14|-|-|TRBJ1-4
TGTGCCAGCAGCCAGGTGGCGGGAAAACTGTTTTTT
CASSQVAGKLFF
>TRBV6-5|once|-|TRBJ1-2
TGTGCCGGAGGACAGCAGCCATCCTATGGCTACACCTTC
CAGGQQPSYGYTF
>TRBV6-5|-|TRBD1|TRBJ1-2
TGTGCCAGCACCCAGGGGGGCGGGCTATATGGCTACACCTTC
CASTQGGGLYGYTF
>TRBV19|-|TRBD1|TRBJ2-3
TGTGCCAGTAGTATAGGGGCCGGACAGGGCGCTACGCAGTATTTT
CASSIGAGQGATQYF
>TRBV6-5|-|-|TRBJ1-4
TGTGCCAGCAGTATTACAGGGTTAGGGGAAAAACTGTTTTTT
CASSITGLGEKLFF
>TRBV7-8|-|-|TRBJ1-5
TGTGCCAGCAGCTTAGGCATCGGAGGGGGTCAGCCCCAGCATTTT
CASSLGIGGGQPQHF
>TRBV27|-|-|TRBJ1-5
TGTGCCAGCAGTTTATCTTCTAGCAATCAGCCCCAGCATTTT
CASSLSSSNQPQHF
>TRBV10-3|-|-|TRBJ1-1
TGTGCCATCAGTGAGATGGGTAACACTGAAGCTTTCTTT
CAISEMGNTEAFF
>TRBV5-1|-|TRBD1|TRBJ2-7
TGCGCCAGCAGCTGGACAGGGGCCACCTACGAGCAGTACTTC
CASSWTGATYEQYF
>TRBV7-2|-|-|TRBJ2-2
TGTGCCAGCAGCTTGGGGGGGGCGGCCGGGGAGCTGTTTTTT
CASSLGGAAGELFF
>TRBV10-3|once|-|TRBJ1-2
TGTGCCACTCAGGGTAACTATGGCTACACCTTC
CATQGNYGYTF
>TRBV12-5|-|-|TRBJ1-4
TGTGCTAGTGGTTTGGTGGCTAATGAAAAACTGTTTTTT
CASGLVANEKLFF
>TRBV13|once|-|TRBJ1-2
TGTGCCAGCAGCAAGGGCCCCGTGGATGGCTACACCTTC
CASSKGPVDGYTF